This T cell receptor (beta chain) was recorded in a study of blood T cell repertoires in COVID-19. Study as a whole: Donors in the United States, Italy and Spain gave samples during acute or convalescent COVID-19. PBMCs, B-cell-depleted T cells, or T cells provided the cDNA or gDNA that made up the material.

Authors' processing steps: Estimation of nucleated cell counts relied on the amplification of reference gene primers. Some clones are missing from TCRdb's copy, which holds only in-frame ones; the method was immunoSEQ multiplex PCR. V and J calls and clone size are given by that table; D and trimming were obtained from the DNA. Of about 180,000 clones listed, approximately 85% are singletons. This CDR3 spans 14 amino acids. Per the germline V gene, CDR1 is KGHDR and CDR2 is SFDVKD. The V segment lost 3 bases and the J segment 12 bases; nucleotides outside the gene matches: 9. The gene calls are TRBV24-1 and TRBJ2-1, with TRBD1 matching 8 bases. The TCR sequence derives from a man aged 55 to 70 with acute or convalescent COVID-19. The specimen sequenced was peripheral blood. Here the CDR3 reads CATSDAERDRRQFF. The DNA for the CDR3 is TGTGCCACCAGTGATGCAGAAAGGGACAGGCGGCAGTTCTTC.